This T cell receptor beta chain was documented in a study of blood T cell repertoires in COVID-19. Study details: Researchers got acute and convalescent COVID-19 samples from the United States, Italy and Spain.

In the authors' workflow: Reference gene primer amplification in the assay estimated nucleated cell counts. The data were produced by immunoSEQ multiplex PCR, yet TCRdb's version contains in-frame clones alone and is incomplete. The V and J calls and clone size are taken from that table; D and trimming were inferred from the DNA. The top ten clones hold around 5.1% of a sample with 120,000 or so clones, about 85% of them seen once. In its sample, this clone was seen a few times. The CDR3 spans 15 residues. The V segment lost 0 bases and the J segment 1 base; nucleotides outside the gene matches: 1. Germline lookup yields CDR1 SGHRS and CDR2 YFSETQ.

This TCR came from a human donor in a cohort sampled during active COVID-19. Sequenced input: peripheral blood. The J gene is TRBJ1-1, the V gene TRBV5-1; TRBD1 agrees at 9 bases. The CDR3 DNA reads TGCGCCAGCAGCTTGGAGGGACAGGGGAACACTGAAGCTTTCTTT. As protein: CASSLEGQGNTEAFF.